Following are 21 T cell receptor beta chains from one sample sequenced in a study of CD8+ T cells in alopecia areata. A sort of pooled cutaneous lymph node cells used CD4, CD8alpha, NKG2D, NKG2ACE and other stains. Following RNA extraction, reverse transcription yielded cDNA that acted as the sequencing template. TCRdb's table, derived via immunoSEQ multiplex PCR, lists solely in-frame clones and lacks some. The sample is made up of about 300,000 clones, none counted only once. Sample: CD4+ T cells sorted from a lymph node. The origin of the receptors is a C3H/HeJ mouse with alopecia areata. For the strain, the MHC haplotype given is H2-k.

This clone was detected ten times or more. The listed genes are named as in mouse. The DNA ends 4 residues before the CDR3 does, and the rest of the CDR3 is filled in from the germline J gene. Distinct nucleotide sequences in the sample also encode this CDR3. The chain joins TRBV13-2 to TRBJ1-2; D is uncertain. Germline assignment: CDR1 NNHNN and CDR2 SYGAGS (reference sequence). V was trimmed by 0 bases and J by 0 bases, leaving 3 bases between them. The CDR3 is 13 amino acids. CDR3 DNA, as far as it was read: TGTGCCAGCGGTGATGCTGCAAACTCC. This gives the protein CASGDAANS. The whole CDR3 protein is CASGDAANSDYTF.

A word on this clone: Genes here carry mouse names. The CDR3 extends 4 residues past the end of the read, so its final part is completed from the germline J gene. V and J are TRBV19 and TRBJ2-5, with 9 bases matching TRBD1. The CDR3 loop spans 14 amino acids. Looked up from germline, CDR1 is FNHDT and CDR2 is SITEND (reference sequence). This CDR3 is CASSNGQGKDTQYF. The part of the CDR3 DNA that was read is TGTGCCAGCAGTAACGGACAGGGGAAAGAC.

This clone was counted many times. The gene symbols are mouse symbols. CDR3 residues: CASKVLGVYEQYF. Incomplete CDR3 DNA: TGTGCTAGCAAGGTGCTGGGGGTCTAT. J is TRBJ2-7 and V is TRBV17, with 7 bases identical to TRBD2. The CDR3 end falls 4 residues outside the read, so it is completed with the germline J gene. This CDR3 has 13 residues. CDR1 and CDR2 (germline): MNHDT, YYDKIL. The V gene end was trimmed by 7 bases and the J gene end by 3 bases; junction bases not matched to a gene: 6.

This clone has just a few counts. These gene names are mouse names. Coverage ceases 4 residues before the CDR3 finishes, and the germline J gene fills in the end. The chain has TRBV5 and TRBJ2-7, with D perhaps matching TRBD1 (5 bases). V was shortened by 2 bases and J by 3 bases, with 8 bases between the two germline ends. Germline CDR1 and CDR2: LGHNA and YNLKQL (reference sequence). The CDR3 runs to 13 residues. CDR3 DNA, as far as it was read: TGTGCCAGCAGCCAACAGGACATCTAT. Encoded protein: CASSQQDIY. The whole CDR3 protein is CASSQQDIYEQYF.

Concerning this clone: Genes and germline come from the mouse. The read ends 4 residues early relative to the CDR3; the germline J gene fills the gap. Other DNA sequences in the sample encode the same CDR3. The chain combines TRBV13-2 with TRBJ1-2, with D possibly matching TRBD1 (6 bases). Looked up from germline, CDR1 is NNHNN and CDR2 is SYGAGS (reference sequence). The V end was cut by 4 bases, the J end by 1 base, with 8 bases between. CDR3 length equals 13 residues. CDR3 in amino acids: CASGLRGNSDYTF. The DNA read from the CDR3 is TGTGCCAGCGGTCTCAGGGGAAACTCC.

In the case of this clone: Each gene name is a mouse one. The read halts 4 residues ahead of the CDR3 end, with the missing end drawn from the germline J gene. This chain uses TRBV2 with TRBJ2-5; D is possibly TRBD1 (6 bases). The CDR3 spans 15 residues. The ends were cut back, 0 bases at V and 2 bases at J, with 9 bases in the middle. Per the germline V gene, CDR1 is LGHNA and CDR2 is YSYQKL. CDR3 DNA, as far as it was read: TGTGCCAGCAGCCAAGATGGCAGGGGCCAAGAC. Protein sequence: CASSQDGRGQD. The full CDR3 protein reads CASSQDGRGQDTQYF.

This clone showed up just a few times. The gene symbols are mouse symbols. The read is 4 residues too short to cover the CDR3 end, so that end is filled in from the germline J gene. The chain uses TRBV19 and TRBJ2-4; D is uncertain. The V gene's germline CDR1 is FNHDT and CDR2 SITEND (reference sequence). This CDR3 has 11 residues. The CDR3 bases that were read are TGTGCCAGCAGTATAGGGAAC. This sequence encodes CASSIGN. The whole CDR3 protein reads CASSIGNTLYF. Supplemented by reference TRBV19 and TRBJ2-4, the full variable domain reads GGIITQTPKFLIGQEGQKLTLKCQQNFNHDTMYWYRQDSGKGLRLIYYSITENDLQKGDLSEGYDASREKKSSFSLTVTSAQKNEMAVFLCASSIGNTLYFGAGTRLSVL.

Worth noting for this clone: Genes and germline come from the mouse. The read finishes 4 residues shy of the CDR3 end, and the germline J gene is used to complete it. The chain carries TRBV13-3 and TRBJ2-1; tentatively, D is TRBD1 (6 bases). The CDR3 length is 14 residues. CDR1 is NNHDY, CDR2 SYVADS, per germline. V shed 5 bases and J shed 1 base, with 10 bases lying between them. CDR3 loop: CASRVDSNYAEQFF. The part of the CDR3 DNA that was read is TGTGCCAGCAGGGTGGACAGCAACTATGCT.

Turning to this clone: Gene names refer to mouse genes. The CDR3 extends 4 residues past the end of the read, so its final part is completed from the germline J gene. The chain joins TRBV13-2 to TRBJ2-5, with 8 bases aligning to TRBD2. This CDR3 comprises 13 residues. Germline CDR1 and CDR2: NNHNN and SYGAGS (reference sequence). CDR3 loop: CASGDWGADTQYF. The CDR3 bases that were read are TGTGCCAGCGGTGACTGGGGGGCAGAC.

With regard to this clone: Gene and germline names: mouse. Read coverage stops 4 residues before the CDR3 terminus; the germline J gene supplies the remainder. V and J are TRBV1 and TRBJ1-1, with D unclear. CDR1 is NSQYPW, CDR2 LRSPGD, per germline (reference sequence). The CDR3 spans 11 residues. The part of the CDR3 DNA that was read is TGCACCTGCAGTGCAGCAGCA. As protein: CTCSAAA. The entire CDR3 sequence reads CTCSAAAEVFF.

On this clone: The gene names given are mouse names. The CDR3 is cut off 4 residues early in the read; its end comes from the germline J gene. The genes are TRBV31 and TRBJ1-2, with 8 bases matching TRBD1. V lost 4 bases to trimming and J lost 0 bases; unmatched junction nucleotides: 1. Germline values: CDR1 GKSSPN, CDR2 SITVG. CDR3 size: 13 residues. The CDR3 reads CAWMGQANSDYTF. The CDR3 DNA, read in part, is TGTGCCTGGATGGGACAGGCAAACTCC.

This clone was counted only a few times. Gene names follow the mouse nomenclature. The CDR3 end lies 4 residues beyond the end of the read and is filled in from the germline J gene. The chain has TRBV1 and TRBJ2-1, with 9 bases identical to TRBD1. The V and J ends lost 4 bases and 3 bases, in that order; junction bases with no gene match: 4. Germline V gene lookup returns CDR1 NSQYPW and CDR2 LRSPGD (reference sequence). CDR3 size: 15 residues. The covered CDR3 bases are TGCACCTGCAGTGAGGGACAGGGAGGCTATGCT. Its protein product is CTCSEGQGGYA. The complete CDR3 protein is CTCSEGQGGYAEQFF.

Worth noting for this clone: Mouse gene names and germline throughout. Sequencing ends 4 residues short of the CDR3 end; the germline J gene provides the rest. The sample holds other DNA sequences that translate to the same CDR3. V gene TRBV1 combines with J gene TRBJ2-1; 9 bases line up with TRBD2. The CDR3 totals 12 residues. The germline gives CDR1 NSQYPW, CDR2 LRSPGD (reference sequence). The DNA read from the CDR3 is TGCACCTGCAGTACTGGGGGGGCT. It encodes CTCSTGGA. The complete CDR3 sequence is CTCSTGGAEQFF.

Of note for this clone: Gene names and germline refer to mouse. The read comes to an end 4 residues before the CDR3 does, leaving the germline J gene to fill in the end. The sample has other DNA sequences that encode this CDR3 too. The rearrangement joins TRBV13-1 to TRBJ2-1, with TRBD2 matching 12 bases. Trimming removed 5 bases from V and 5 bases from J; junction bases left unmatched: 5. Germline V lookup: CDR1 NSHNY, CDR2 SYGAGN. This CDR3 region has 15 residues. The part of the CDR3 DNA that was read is TGTGCCAGCAGCCTTGGACTGGGGGGGGATGCT. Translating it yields CASSLGLGGDA. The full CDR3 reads CASSLGLGGDAEQFF.

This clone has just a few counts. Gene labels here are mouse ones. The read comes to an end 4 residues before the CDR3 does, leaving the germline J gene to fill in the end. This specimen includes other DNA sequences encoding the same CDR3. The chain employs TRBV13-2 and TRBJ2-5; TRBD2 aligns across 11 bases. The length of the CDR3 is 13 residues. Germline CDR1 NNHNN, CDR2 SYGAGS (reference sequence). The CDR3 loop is CASGGTGGDTQYF. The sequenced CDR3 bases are TGTGCCAGCGGGGGGACTGGGGGAGAC.

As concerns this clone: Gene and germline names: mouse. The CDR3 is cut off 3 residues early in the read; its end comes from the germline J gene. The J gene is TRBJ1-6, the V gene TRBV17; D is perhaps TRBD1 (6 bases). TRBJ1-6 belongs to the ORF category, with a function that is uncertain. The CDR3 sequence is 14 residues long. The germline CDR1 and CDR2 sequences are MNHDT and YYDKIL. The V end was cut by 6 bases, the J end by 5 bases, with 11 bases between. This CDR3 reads CASRGTKNNSPLYF. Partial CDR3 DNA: TGTGCTAGCAGAGGGACAAAAAATAATTCGCCC.

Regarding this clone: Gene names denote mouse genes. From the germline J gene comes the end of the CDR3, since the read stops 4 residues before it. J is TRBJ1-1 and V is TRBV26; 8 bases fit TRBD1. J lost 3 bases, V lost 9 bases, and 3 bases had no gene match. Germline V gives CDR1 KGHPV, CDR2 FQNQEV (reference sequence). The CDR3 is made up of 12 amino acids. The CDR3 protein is CARDRGDTEVFF. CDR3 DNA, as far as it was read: TGTGCCAGAGACAGGGGAGACACA.

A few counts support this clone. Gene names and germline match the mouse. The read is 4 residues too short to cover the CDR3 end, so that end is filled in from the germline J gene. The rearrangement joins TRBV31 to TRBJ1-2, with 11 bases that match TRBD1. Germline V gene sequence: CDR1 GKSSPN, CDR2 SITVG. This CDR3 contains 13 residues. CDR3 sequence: CAWSGTGGPDYTF. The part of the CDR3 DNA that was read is TGTGCCTGGAGTGGGACAGGGGGTCCC.

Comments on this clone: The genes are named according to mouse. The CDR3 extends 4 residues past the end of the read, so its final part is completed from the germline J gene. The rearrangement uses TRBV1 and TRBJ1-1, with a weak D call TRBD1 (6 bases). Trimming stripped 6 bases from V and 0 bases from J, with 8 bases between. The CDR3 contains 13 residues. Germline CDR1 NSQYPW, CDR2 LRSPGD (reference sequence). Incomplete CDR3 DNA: TGCACCTGCAGATACAGGGCAAACACA. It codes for CTCRYRANT. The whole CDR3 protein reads CTCRYRANTEVFF.

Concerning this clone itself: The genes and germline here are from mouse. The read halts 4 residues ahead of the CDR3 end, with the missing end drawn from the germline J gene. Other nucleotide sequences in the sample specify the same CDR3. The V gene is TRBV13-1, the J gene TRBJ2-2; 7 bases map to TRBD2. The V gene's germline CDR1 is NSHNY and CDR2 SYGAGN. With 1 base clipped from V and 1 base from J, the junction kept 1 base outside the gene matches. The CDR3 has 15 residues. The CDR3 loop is CASSDRLGNTGQLYF. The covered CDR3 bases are TGTGCCAGCAGTGATCGACTGGGAAACACCGGG.

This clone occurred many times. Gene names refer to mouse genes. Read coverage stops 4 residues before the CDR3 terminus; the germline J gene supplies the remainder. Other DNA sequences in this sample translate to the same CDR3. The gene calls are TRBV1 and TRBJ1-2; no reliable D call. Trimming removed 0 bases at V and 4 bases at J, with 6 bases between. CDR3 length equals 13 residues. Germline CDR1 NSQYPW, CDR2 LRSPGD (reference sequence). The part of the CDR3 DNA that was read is TGCACCTGCAGTGCAGATCTGGGCTCC. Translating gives CTCSADLGS. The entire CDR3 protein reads CTCSADLGSDYTF.